In its sample, the clone carrying this T cell receptor beta chain was seen many times. The target antigen is unknown. Germline V gene sequence: CDR1 SGHTA, CDR2 FQGNSA. The CDR3 is 12 residues long. Trimming took 6 bases from V and 9 from J, leaving 15 bases between them. TCR beta libraries were built with iRepertoire HTBI primers and Arm-PCR of CDR3 regions. Via MiXCR, TCRdb re-called the multiplex PCR reads, giving one row per CDR3 protein. Of around 250,000 distinct CDR3 sequences in the sample, approximately 20% were seen once. These data belong to a study of regulatory T cells in long-lasting Graves disease. Study outcomes and limitations: Study of thyroid tissue was not done, with only peripheral blood studied. A reduction in accuracy may have resulted from the small sample size.

Time point described: newly diagnosed GD, antithyroid drugs for less than 3 months. PBMCs were the source of the RNA used for TCR sequencing. The same data also contributed to another study, on T cells in Graves' hyperthyroidism and ophthalmopathy.

The sample here was peripheral blood mononuclear cells (PBMCs), taken at new diagnosis, from a patient treated with antithyroid drugs. The V call is TRBV7-2, the J call TRBJ2-7; TRBD1 might be the D (5 bases). The source of this sequence is a young woman with Graves disease. DNA for the CDR3: TGTGCCAGCAGGGACCAGGGATCCGGGCAGTACTTC. Its protein is CASRDQGSGQYF.